This T cell receptor beta chain originates from a study of T cells in women clearing cervical HPV infection. Study details: No precancer developed; the control's incident HPV16 infection cleared within 12 months. Controls gave blood once infection was undetectable; cases at lesion identification.

Germline loops: CDR1 DFQATT, CDR2 SNEGSKA (reference sequence). This CDR3 is 15 amino acids long. J gave up 1 base and V 5 bases, and 10 bases lay outside the gene matches. A word on this clone: The sequence runs out 3 residues before the end of the CDR3; the remainder is reconstructed from the germline J gene.

Measured with immunoSEQ multiplex PCR; TCRdb has only the in-frame clones, and not every one. This sample's table reports some 40,000 clones. The rearrangement joins TRBV20-1 to TRBJ2-7, with 8 bases fitting TRBD2. The receptor comes from a woman aged 18 to 75 with a cervical HPV16 infection that either progressed to CIN3+ or cleared (not recorded which). The sample taken for sequencing was blood buffy coat. CDR3 amino acids: CSARISLAGSYEQYF. Incomplete CDR3 DNA: TGCAGTGCTCGGATTTCTCTAGCGGGTTCCTACGAG.